A single sample is the source of the 16 T cell receptor beta chains below, sequenced in a study of a mutant IDH1 vaccine in newly diagnosed glioma. The repertoire was sequenced with immunoSEQ multiplex PCR; TCRdb's copy has only in-frame clones and lacks some. The table has about 98,000 clones, approximately 90% seen once; the top ten hold approximately 0.57%. This sample's time point: baseline, week 1 (first vaccination visit). Treatment reported: pre-vaccination baseline after standard-of-care therapy. Source: PBMCs, taken from a glioma patient treated with radiotherapy, temozolomide or both. The receptors stem from a woman between 50 and 59 years old with glioma.

This chain links TRBV28 with TRBJ2-7, with 8 positions matching TRBD1. Germline CDR1 reads MDHEN; CDR2 reads SYDVKM. Germline trimming cut 2 bases from V and 5 bases from J; bases unmatched to any gene: 2. CDR3 size: 13 residues. The CDR3 DNA is TGTGCCAGCAGTTTACAGGGGGCGGACGAGCAGTACTTC. It yields the protein CASSLQGADEQYF.

The chain couples TRBV7-9 to TRBJ2-7; no reliable D call. The CDR3 totals 14 residues. V was clipped by 5 bases and J by 0 bases, with 11 bases between them. Per the germline V gene, CDR1 is SEHNR and CDR2 is FQNEAQ (reference sequence). DNA for the CDR3: TGTGCCAGCAGCCTCTCGGGTAACTCCTACGAGCAGTACTTC. Translating it yields CASSLSGNSYEQYF.

The V and J genes are TRBV29-1 and TRBJ1-1; D remains unclear. In germline, CDR1 is SQVTM, CDR2 ANQGSEA. This CDR3 spans 12 amino acids. V was trimmed by 4 bases and J by 5 bases, leaving 11 bases between them. The CDR3 DNA reads TGCAGCGTTGCACGTGATAGGACTGAAGCTTTCTTT. Its protein is CSVARDRTEAFF.

The V gene is TRBV7-9, the J gene TRBJ2-7; D remains ambiguous. Trimming cost V 2 bases and J 3 bases, with 11 bases left between them. Germline V gene data show CDR1 as SEHNR and CDR2 as FQNEAQ (reference sequence). This CDR3 region has 14 residues. The CDR3 loop is CASSLTDGSYEQYF. DNA for the CDR3: TGTGCCAGCAGCTTAACTGACGGCAGCTACGAGCAGTACTTC.

The chain links TRBV2 to TRBJ2-3; 7 bases line up with TRBD1. Losses at the gene ends were 5 bases for V and 0 bases for J; bases not matched to a gene: 5. Germline V gives CDR1 SNHLY, CDR2 FYNNEI. The CDR3 runs 15 residues. The CDR3 reads CASSLQGKSTDTQYF. In DNA, the CDR3 is TGTGCCAGCAGTCTACAGGGGAAAAGCACAGATACGCAGTATTTT. Based on the CDR3 plus reference TRBV2 and TRBJ2-3, the full variable domain is EPEVTQTPSHQVTQMGQEVILRCVPISNHLYFYWYRQILGQKVEFLVSFYNNEISEKSEIFDDQFSVERPDGSNFTLKIRSTKLEDSAMYFCASSLQGKSTDTQYFGPGTRLTVL.

This clone was seen just once. The genes are TRBV4-2 and TRBJ2-1; 8 nucleotides align to TRBD2. J gave up 12 bases and V 4 bases, and 11 bases lay outside the gene matches. The CDR3 sequence is 14 residues long. Germline V gene sequence: CDR1 LGHNA, CDR2 YNFKEQ. The CDR3 sequence is CASSPSPGLEAQFF. The CDR3 DNA sequence: TGTGCCAGCAGCCCCTCGCCGGGACTAGAGGCGCAGTTCTTC.

This clone appeared a single time. The chain uses TRBV25-1 and TRBJ2-2, with 8 nucleotides matching TRBD1. Germline CDR1 reads MGHDK; CDR2 reads SYGVNS. The J segment lost 5 bases and the V segment lost 4 bases, leaving 9 bases of the junction unmatched. This CDR3 spans 16 amino acids. Written as DNA, the CDR3 is TGTGCCAGCAGTGCTTTGAGGACAGGGCTAACCGGGGAGCTGTTTTTT. Residues: CASSALRTGLTGELFF.

This chain links TRBV19 with TRBJ2-1; D is unresolved. V lost 0 bases and J 8 bases, leaving 11 bases between the germline ends. The CDR3 length is 14 residues. Looked up from germline, CDR1 is LNHDA and CDR2 is SQIVND (reference sequence). CDR3 nucleotides: TGTGCCAGTAGTATAGACACAGAAAGCCATGAGCAGTTCTTC. It yields the protein CASSIDTESHEQFF.

The gene calls are TRBV27 and TRBJ2-7; 11 nucleotides line up with TRBD2. Germline trimming cut 4 bases from V and 7 bases from J; bases unmatched to any gene: 12. From germline, CDR1 is MNHEY and CDR2 SMNVEV (reference sequence). This CDR3 comprises 16 residues. This CDR3 reads CASSSGTSGLKEEQYF. The CDR3 DNA sequence: TGTGCCAGCAGTTCGGGGACTAGCGGACTCAAAGAGGAGCAGTACTTC.

V gene TRBV7-9 combines with J gene TRBJ2-5; perhaps TRBD1 as D (6 bases). This CDR3 contains 15 residues. Germline loops: CDR1 SEHNR, CDR2 FQNEAQ (reference sequence). Trimming took off 0 bases at V and 1 base at J, with 9 bases between the two ends. The CDR3 region has the DNA TGTGCCAGCAGCTTAGCGGGACAATTCCAAGAGACCCAGTACTTC. As protein: CASSLAGQFQETQYF.

V is TRBV7-8 and J is TRBJ1-3; D unresolved. Trimming pared 5 bases from V and 0 bases from J, leaving 17 bases between. The CDR3 totals 17 residues. Germline CDR1 reads SGHVS; CDR2 reads FQNEAQ. The CDR3 reads CASSPWTEGSSGNTIYF. CDR3 nucleotides: TGTGCCAGCAGCCCGTGGACGGAAGGAAGCTCTGGAAACACCATATATTTT.

The chain has TRBV28 and TRBJ2-1; TRBD2 matches 8 bases. The CDR3 has 13 amino acids. Trimming removed 6 bases from V and 15 bases from J; junction bases left unmatched: 13. Germline CDR1 is MDHEN and CDR2 is SYDVKM. CDR3 in amino acids: CASRSSRGGSWFF. The CDR3 DNA is TGTGCCAGCAGATCCTCTCGGGGGGGTTCGTGGTTCTTC.

The chain combines TRBV29-1 with TRBJ2-1; 7 bases line up with TRBD1. The junction had 9 bases not matched to a gene; V was cut back by 4 bases and J by 0 bases. Looked up from germline, CDR1 is SQVTM and CDR2 is ANQGSEA. CDR3 length: 16 amino acids. In nucleotides, the CDR3 is TGCAGCGTTGTATTATGGTCAGGGGGCTCCTACAATGAGCAGTTCTTC. It is translated as CSVVLWSGGSYNEQFF.

The chain carries TRBV4-1 and TRBJ2-7, with TRBD1 matching 9 bases. Germline CDR1 MGHRA, CDR2 YSYEKL. The CDR3 is 14 amino acids. Losses at the gene ends were 5 bases for V and 2 bases for J; bases not matched to a gene: 4. CDR3 sequence: CASSGTGLPYEQYF. The CDR3 DNA sequence: TGCGCCAGCAGCGGGACAGGGCTCCCCTACGAGCAGTACTTC.

The chain has TRBV30 and TRBJ2-7, with a tentative D call TRBD2 (6 bases). Germline loops: CDR1 GTSNPN, CDR2 SVGIG (reference sequence). Trimming removed 1 base at V and 4 bases at J, with 14 bases between. This CDR3 contains 14 residues. The CDR3, as DNA: TGTGCCTGGAGTGCAAAGGGAGGTCCTTACGAGCAGTACTTC. The encoded protein is CAWSAKGGPYEQYF.

The gene calls are TRBV2 and TRBJ1-6; D not resolved. The germline gives CDR1 SNHLY, CDR2 FYNNEI. Trimming removed 4 bases from V and 8 bases from J, with 15 bases in between. This CDR3 comprises 15 residues. CDR3 nucleotide sequence: TGTGCCAGCAGTGCTTTAGGTTCAGGAGATTCACCCCTCCACTTT. Translation gives CASSALGSGDSPLHF.